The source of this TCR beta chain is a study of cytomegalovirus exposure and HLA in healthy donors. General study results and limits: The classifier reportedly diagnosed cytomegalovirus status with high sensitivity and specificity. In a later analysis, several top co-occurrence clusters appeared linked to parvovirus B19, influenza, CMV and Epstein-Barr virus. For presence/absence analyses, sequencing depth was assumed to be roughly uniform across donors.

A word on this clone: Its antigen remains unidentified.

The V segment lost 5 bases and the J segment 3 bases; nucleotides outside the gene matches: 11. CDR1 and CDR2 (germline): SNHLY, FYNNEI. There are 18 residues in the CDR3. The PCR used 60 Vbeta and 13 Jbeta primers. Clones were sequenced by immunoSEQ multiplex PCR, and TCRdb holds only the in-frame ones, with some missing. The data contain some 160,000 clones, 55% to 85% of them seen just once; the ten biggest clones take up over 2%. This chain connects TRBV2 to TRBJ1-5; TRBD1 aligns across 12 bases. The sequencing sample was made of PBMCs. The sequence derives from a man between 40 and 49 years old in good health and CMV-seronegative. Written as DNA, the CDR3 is TGTGCCAGCAGTAGGAACCGGGACAGGGGGCGTTACAATCAGCCCCAGCATTTT. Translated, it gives CASSRNRDRGRYNQPQHF.